Given below is one TCR beta chain in context. Nominally healthy donors provided the samples, though records likely missed some immune exposures. These data come from a study of cytomegalovirus exposure and HLA in healthy donors. Trimming took 8 bases from V and 5 from J; bases not matched to a gene: 4. There are 13 residues in the CDR3. Germline lookup yields CDR1 ENHRY and CDR2 SYGVKD. The primer mix had 60 Vbeta and 13 Jbeta primers. Sequencing was performed with immunoSEQ multiplex PCR; in TCRdb, only in-frame clones are kept and a portion is missing. The sample records more than 140,000 clones, 60% to 80% being singletons.

This receptor was identified in a male donor in good health and CMV-seronegative. Sample: PBMCs. The V call is TRBV10-3, the J call TRBJ1-5, with 9 bases that match TRBD1. CDR3 DNA: TGTGCCATCCGGGACAGGGATGATCAGCCCCAGCATTTT. Translated: CAIRDRDDQPQHF.